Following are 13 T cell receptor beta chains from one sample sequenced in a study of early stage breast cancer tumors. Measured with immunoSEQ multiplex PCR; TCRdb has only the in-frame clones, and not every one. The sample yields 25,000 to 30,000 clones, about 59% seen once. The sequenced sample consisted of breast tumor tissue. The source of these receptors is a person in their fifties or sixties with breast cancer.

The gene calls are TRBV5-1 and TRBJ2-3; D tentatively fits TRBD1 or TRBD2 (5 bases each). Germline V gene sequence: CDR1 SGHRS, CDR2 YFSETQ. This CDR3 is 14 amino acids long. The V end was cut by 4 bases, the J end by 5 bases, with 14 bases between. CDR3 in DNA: TGCGCCAGCAGCGGGACGGTCGGACGAGATACGCAGTATTTT. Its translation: CASSGTVGRDTQYF. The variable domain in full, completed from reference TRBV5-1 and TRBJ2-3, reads KAGVTQTPRYLIKTRGQQVTLSCSPISGHRSVSWYQQTPGQGLQFLFEYFSETQRNKGNFPGRFSGRQFSNSRSEMNVSTLELGDSALYLCASSGTVGRDTQYFGPGTRLTVL.

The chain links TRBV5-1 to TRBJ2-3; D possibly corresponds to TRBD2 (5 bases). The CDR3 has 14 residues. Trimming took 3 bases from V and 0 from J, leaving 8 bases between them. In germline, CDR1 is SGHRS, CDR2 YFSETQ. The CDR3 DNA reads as TGCGCCAGCAGCTGGACGGGGAGCACAGATACGCAGTATTTT. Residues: CASSWTGSTDTQYF.

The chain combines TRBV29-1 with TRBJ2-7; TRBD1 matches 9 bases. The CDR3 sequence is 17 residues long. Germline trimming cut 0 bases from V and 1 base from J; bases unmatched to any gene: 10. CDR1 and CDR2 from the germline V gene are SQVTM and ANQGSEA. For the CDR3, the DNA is TGCAGCGTTGAAGATCAGGCTTTGGGACAGGGTTCCTACGAGCAGTACTTC. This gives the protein CSVEDQALGQGSYEQYF.

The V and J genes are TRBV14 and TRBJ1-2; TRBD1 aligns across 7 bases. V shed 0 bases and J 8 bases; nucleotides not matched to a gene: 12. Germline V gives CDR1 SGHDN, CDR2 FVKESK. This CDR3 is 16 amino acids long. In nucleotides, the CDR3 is TGTGCCAGCAGCCAAGATGGCCCGTTCGACAGGGACGGCTACACCTTC. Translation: CASSQDGPFDRDGYTF.

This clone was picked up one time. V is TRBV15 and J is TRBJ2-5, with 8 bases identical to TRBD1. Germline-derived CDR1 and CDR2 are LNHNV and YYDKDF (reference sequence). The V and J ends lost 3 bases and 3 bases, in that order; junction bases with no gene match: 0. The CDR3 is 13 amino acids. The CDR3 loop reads CATSRDREETQYF. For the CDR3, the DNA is TGTGCCACCAGCAGGGACAGGGAAGAGACCCAGTACTTC.

In DNA form, the CDR3 reads TGTGCCAGCAGCTTAGAACTACAAGAGACCCAGTACTTC. It codes for CASSLELQETQYF. The chain is built from TRBV7-9 and TRBJ2-5; the D is unclear. Germline-derived CDR1 and CDR2 are SEHNR and FQNEAQ (reference sequence). The CDR3 runs 13 residues. Between the trimmed V and J ends, which lost 1 base and 2 bases, there was a span of 5 bases.

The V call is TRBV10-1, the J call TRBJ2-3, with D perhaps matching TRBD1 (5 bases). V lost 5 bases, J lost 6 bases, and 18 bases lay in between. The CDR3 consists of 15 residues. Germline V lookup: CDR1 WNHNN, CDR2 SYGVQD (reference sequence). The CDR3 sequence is CASSLSTGLRDTQYF. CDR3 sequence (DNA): TGCGCCAGCAGTTTGTCTACAGGCCTCAGGGATACGCAGTATTTT.

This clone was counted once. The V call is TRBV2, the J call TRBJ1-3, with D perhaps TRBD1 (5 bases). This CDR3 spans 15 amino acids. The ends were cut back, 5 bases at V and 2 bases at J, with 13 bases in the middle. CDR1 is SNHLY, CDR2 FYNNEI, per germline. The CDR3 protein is CASSPTPGTGNTIYF. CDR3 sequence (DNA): TGTGCCAGCAGTCCCACCCCAGGGACTGGAAACACCATATATTTT.

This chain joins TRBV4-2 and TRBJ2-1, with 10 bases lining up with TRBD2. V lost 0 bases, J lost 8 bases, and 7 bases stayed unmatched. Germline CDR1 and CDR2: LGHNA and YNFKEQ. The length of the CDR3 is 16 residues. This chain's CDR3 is CASSQDLAGEGDEQFF. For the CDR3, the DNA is TGTGCCAGCAGCCAAGATCTAGCGGGAGAAGGTGATGAGCAGTTCTTC.

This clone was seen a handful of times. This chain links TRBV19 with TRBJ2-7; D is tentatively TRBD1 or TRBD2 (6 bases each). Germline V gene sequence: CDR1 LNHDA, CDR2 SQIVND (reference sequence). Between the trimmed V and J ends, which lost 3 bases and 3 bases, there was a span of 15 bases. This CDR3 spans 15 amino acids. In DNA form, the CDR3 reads TGTGCCAGTAGTATGACGGGGGCGCAGAACTACGAGCAGTACTTC. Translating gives CASSMTGAQNYEQYF.

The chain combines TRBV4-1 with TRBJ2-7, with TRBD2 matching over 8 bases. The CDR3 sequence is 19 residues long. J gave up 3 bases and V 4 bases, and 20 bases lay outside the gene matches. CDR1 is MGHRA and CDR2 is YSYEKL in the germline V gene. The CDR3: CASSPAGGSGSDFGYEQYF. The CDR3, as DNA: TGCGCCAGCAGCCCCGCCGGGGGGAGCGGGAGCGATTTCGGCTACGAGCAGTACTTC.

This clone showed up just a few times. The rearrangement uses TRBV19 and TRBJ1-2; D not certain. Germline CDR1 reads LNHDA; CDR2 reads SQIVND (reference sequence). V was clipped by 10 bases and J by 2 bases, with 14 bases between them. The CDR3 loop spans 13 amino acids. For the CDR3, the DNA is TGTGCCACTCGGACCGAGTTAAACTATGGCTACACCTTC. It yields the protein CATRTELNYGYTF.

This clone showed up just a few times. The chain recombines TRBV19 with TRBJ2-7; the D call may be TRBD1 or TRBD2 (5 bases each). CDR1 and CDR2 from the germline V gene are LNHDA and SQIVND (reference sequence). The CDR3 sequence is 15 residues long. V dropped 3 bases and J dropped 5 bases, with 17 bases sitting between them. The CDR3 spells CASSILPGPLNEQYF. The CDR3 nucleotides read TGTGCCAGTAGTATCCTACCGGGACCCCTTAACGAGCAGTACTTC.